These 2 T cell receptor beta chains originate from one sample sequenced in a study of blood T cell repertoires in COVID-19. Some clones are missing from TCRdb's copy, which holds only in-frame ones; the method was immunoSEQ multiplex PCR. Of under 85,000 clones listed, 84% are singletons. Sequenced sample: peripheral blood. The receptors stem from a man aged 45-65 years with COVID-19, enrolled during active disease.

The chain carries TRBV2 and TRBJ2-1, with D uncertain. Germline lookup yields CDR1 SNHLY and CDR2 FYNNEI. V lost 1 base, J lost 2 bases, and 12 bases lay in between. The CDR3 is 16 amino acids. The CDR3 is CASSEGRNRAYNEQFF. In nucleotides, the CDR3 is TGTGCCAGCAGTGAAGGTAGAAATCGTGCCTACAATGAGCAGTTCTTC.

This rearrangement joins TRBV10-3 to TRBJ1-1; possibly TRBD1 for D (6 bases). Germline V gives CDR1 ENHRY, CDR2 SYGVKD. The CDR3 loop spans 12 amino acids. Between the trimmed V and J ends, which lost 7 bases and 1 base, there was a span of 7 bases. CDR3 nucleotides: TGTGCCATCAAAGGGGGGAACACTGAAGCTTTCTTT. This translates into CAIKGGNTEAFF.